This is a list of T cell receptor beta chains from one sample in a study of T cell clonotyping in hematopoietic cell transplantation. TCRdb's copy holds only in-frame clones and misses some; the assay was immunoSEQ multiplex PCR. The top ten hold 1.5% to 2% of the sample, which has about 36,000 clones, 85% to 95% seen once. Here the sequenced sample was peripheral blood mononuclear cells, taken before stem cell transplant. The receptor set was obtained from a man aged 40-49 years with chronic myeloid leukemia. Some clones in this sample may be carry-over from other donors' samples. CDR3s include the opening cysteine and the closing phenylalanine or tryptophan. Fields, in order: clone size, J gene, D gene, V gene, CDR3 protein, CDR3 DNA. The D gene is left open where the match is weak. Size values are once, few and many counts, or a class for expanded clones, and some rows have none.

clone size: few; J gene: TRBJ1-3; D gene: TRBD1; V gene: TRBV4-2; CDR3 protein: CASSPIIDRGTGNTIYF; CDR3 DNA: TGTGCCAGCAGCCCCATAATTGACAGGGGGACTGGAAACACCATATATTTT
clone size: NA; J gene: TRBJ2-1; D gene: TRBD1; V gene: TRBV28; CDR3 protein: CASSLGQGALNEQFF; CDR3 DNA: TGTGCCAGCAGCCTCGGACAGGGGGCTCTTAATGAGCAGTTCTTC
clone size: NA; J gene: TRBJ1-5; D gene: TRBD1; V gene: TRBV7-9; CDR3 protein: CASSTSQGVSNQPQHF; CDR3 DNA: TGTGCCAGCAGCACCTCCCAGGGGGTGAGCAATCAGCCCCAGCATTTT
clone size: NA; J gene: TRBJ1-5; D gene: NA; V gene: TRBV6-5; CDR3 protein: CASSLNQGSNQPQHF; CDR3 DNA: TGTGCCAGCAGCCTCAATCAGGGAAGCAATCAGCCCCAGCATTTT
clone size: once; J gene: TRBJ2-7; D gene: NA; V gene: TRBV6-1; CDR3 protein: CASGRDPSSLYEQYF; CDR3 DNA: TGTGCCAGCGGTCGTGATCCCAGTTCCCTTTACGAGCAGTACTTC
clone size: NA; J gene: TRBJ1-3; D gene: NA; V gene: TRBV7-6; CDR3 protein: CASSAQGVGHTIYF; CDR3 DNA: TGTGCCAGCAGCGCCCAGGGTGTCGGGCACACCATATATTTT
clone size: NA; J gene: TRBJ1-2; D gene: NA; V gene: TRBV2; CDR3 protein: CASSAQGNHYGYTF; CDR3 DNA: TGTGCCAGCAGTGCCCAGGGTAATCACTATGGCTACACCTTC
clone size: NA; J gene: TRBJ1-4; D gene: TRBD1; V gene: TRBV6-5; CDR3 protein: CASSYSTGGNEKLFF; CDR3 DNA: TGTGCCAGCAGTTACTCGACAGGGGGCAATGAAAAACTGTTTTTT
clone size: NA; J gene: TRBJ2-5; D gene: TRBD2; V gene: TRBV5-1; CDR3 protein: CASSLDLAGRTQYF; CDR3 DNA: TGCGCCAGCAGCTTGGACCTAGCGGGGAGGACCCAGTACTTC
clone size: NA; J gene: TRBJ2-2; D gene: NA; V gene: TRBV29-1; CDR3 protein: CSVIGGKGELFF; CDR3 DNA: TGCAGCGTTATCGGGGGCAAGGGGGAGCTGTTTTTT
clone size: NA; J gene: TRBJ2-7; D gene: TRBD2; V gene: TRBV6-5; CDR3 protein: CASRVTSGGSYEQYF; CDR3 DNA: TGTGCCAGCAGGGTCACTAGCGGGGGCTCCTACGAGCAGTACTTC
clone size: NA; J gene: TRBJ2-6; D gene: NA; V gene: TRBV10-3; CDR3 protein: CAISESGVSGANVLTF; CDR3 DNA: TGTGCCATCAGTGAGTCGGGGGTTTCTGGGGCCAACGTCCTGACTTTC
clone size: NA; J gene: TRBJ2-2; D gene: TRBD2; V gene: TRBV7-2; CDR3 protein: CASSLYRSGGLRTGGELFF; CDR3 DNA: TGTGCCAGCAGCCTTTACCGATCGGGGGGATTGAGGACCGGCGGGGAGCTGTTTTTT
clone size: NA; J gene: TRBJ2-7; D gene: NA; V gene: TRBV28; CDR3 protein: CASSLLSSYEQYF; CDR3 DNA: TGTGCCAGCAGTTTACTGAGCTCCTACGAGCAGTACTTC
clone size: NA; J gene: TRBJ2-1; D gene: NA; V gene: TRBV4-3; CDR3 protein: CASSQEDGGFSSYNEQFF; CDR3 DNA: TGCGCCAGCAGCCAAGAGGACGGGGGCTTTAGCTCCTACAATGAGCAGTTCTTC
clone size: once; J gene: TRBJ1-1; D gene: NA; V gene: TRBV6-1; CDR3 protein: CASSPRYVEAFF; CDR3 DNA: TGTGCCAGCAGCCCCCGGTACGTTGAAGCTTTCTTT
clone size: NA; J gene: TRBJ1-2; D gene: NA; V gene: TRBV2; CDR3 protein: CASRSEGGLFGYTF; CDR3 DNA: TGTGCCAGCAGGTCTGAGGGGGGCTTATTTGGCTACACCTTC
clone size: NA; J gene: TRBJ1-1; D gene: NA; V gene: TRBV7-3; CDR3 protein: CASSLDLTSTEAFF; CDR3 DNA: TGTGCCAGCAGCTTAGACCTAACGAGCACTGAAGCTTTCTTT
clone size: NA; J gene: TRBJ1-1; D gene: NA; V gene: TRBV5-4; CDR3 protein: CASSQTPKRMDTEAFF; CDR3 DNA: TGTGCCAGCAGCCAGACCCCAAAACGGATGGACACTGAAGCTTTCTTT
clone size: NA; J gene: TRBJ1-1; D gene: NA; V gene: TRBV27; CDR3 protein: CASSSTGWNTEAFF; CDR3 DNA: TGTGCCAGCAGTTCTACAGGGTGGAACACTGAAGCTTTCTTT
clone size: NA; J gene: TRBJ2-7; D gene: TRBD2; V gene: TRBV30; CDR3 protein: CAWSSQTSGGAYEQYF; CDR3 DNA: TGTGCCTGGAGCTCCCAGACTAGCGGGGGCGCGTACGAGCAGTACTTC
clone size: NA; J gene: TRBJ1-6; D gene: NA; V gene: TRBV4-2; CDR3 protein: CASSQEGDYNSPLHF; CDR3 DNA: TGTGCCAGCAGCCAAGAGGGGGACTATAATTCACCCCTCCACTTT
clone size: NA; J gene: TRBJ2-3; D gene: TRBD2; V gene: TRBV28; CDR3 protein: CASSYPSLGGESTDTQYF; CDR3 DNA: TGTGCCAGCAGTTACCCCAGCCTCGGGGGGGAGAGCACAGATACGCAGTATTTT
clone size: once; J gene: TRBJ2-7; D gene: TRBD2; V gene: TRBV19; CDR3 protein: CASSPALVAGSYEQYF; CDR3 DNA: TGTGCCAGTAGTCCGGCGTTGGTAGCGGGGAGCTACGAGCAGTACTTC
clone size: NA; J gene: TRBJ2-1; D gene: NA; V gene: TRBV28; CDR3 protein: CASSLVGSAGDEQFF; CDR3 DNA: TGTGCCAGCAGTTTAGTGGGATCGGCGGGTGATGAGCAGTTCTTC
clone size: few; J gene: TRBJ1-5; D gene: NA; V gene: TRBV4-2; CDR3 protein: CASSQVEGSNQPQHF; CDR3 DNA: TGTGCCAGCAGCCAAGTAGAGGGTAGCAATCAGCCCCAGCATTTT
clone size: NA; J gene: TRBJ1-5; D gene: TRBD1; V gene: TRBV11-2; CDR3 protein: CASSPTGPHQPQHF; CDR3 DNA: TGTGCCAGCAGCCCGACAGGGCCCCATCAGCCCCAGCATTTT
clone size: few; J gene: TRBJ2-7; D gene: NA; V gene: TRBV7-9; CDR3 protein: CASRSDISYEQYF; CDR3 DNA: TGTGCCAGCAGATCGGACATATCCTACGAGCAGTACTTC
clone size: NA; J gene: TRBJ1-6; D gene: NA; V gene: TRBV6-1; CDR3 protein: CASNSRAGPNSPLHF; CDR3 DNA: TGTGCCAGCAATAGTAGGGCAGGCCCCAATTCACCCCTCCACTTT
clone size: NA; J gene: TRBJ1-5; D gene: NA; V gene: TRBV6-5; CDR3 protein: CASSSGGSGNQPQHF; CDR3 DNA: TGTGCCAGCAGTTCGGGAGGGAGCGGCAATCAGCCCCAGCATTTT
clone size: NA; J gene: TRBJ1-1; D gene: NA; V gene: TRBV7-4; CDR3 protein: CASSSARRVGETEAFF; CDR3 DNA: TGTGCCAGCAGCTCCGCGCGGCGGGTGGGTGAAACTGAAGCTTTCTTT
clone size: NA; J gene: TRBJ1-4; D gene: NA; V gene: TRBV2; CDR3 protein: CASSWGMYEKLFF; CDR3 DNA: TGTGCCAGCAGTTGGGGGATGTATGAAAAACTGTTTTTT
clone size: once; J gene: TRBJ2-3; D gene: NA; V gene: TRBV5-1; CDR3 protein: CASSHPPDTQYF; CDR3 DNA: TGCGCCAGCAGCCACCCCCCAGATACGCAGTATTTT
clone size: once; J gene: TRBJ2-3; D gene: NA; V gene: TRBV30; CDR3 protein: CAWSVFPEGGQYF; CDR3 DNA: TGTGCCTGGAGTGTCTTCCCCGAGGGCGGGCAGTATTTT
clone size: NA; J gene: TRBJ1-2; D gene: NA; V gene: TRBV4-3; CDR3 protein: CASSQESAGSYGYTF; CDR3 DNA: TGCGCCAGCAGCCAAGAATCGGCAGGGAGCTATGGCTACACCTTC